The next 15 T cell receptor beta chains were all read from a single sample in a study of early T cells in non-severe SARS-CoV-2 infection. TCRdb passed the 5' RACE reads through MiXCR, listing each CDR3 protein once. The sample includes tens of thousands of distinct CDR3 sequences, 10% of them seen just once. The sequenced material came from whole blood. These receptors were taken from an adult who was a healthcare worker with PCR-confirmed SARS-CoV-2 infection or an uninfected control (not recorded which).

This clonotype was observed a few times. The chain uses TRBV6-5 and TRBJ2-3, with 12 bases identical to TRBD2. The CDR3 is 17 amino acids. Germline CDR1 MNHEY, CDR2 SVGAGI. The J segment lost 5 bases and the V segment lost 0 bases, leaving 6 bases of the junction unmatched. The DNA for the CDR3 is TGTGCCAGCAGTTACTCAGGACTAGCGGGAAGGATAGATACGCAGTATTTT. Protein product: CASSYSGLAGRIDTQYF.

The chain employs TRBV7-9 and TRBJ2-3, with TRBD2 matching over 12 bases. CDR3 length equals 16 residues. Trimming at V came to 5 bases and at J to 2 bases, leaving 5 bases not matched to a gene. Germline loops: CDR1 SEHNR, CDR2 FQNEAQ (reference sequence). The CDR3 DNA reads TGTGCCAGCAGCCCTGGACTAGCGGGGAACACAGATACGCAGTATTTT. Encoded protein: CASSPGLAGNTDTQYF.

This chain links TRBV3-1 with TRBJ2-5; 13 positions match TRBD2. J was trimmed by 5 bases and V by 4 bases; bases with no gene match: 4. The germline CDR1 and CDR2 sequences are LGHDT and YNNKEL (reference sequence). CDR3 length: 15 residues. The CDR3 nucleotides are TGTGCCAGCAGCCCACTAGCGGGAGGGCTTGAGACCCAGTACTTC. It specifies CASSPLAGGLETQYF.

The sample holds many counts of this clonotype. J is TRBJ2-7 and V is TRBV2, with D tentatively TRBD1 or TRBD2 (5 bases each). This CDR3 is 14 amino acids long. CDR1 is SNHLY and CDR2 is FYNNEI in the germline V gene. Trimming took off 6 bases at V and 0 bases at J, with 12 bases between the two ends. CDR3 nucleotide sequence: TGTGCCAGCAGAGACAGAGGGAACTCCTACGAGCAGTACTTC. It translates to CASRDRGNSYEQYF.

This clonotype was seen many times. DNA for the CDR3: TGTGCCAGTGCTACCTCTGGGTACAATGAGCAGTTCTTC. It translates to CASATSGYNEQFF. The chain couples TRBV12-3 or TRBV12-4 to TRBJ2-1; D is ambiguous. Between the trimmed V and J ends, which lost 9 bases and 4 bases, there was a span of 13 bases. CDR3 size: 13 residues.

In its sample, this clonotype was seen once. The J gene is TRBJ2-3, the V gene TRBV5-6; D gene ambiguous. Germline V lookup: CDR1 SGHDT, CDR2 YYEEEE. V was trimmed by 0 bases and J by 5 bases, leaving 10 bases between them. CDR3 length: 14 amino acids. Here the CDR3 DNA reads TGTGCCAGCAGCTTGGATCCCTTAGGAGATACGCAGTATTTT. Protein product: CASSLDPLGDTQYF. The full variable domain, with the rest looked up from reference TRBV5-6 and TRBJ2-3, is DAGVTQSPTHLIKTRGQQVTLRCSPKSGHDTVSWYQQALGQGPQFIFQYYEEEERQRGNFPDRFSGHQFPNYSSELNVNALLLGDSALYLCASSLDPLGDTQYFGPGTRLTVL.

The V and J genes are TRBV6-5 and TRBJ1-1, with TRBD1 matching 8 bases. Trimming took 2 bases from V and 5 from J; bases not matched to a gene: 4. CDR3 length: 14 amino acids. Germline V CDR1 and CDR2: MNHEY, SVGAGI. The CDR3 nucleotides read TGTGCCAGCAGTTACGACAGGGGAAGGACTGAAGCTTTCTTT. It translates to CASSYDRGRTEAFF.

This clonotype was seen once. This chain uses TRBV12-3 or TRBV12-4 with TRBJ2-5, with 13 bases lining up with TRBD2. The CDR3 runs to 16 residues. The V segment lost 5 bases and the J segment 2 bases; nucleotides outside the gene matches: 5. CDR3 amino acids: CASSPRGLAGQETQYF. The CDR3 bases are TGTGCCAGCAGTCCCCGGGGACTAGCGGGGCAAGAGACCCAGTACTTC.

The J gene is TRBJ1-3, the V gene TRBV6-6; no reliable D call. This CDR3 has 14 residues. Trimming took off 0 bases at V and 3 bases at J, with 6 bases between the two ends. Germline V CDR1 and CDR2: MNHNY, SVGAGI (reference sequence). The CDR3 protein is CASSYSLYGNTIYF. The CDR3 DNA reads as TGTGCCAGCAGTTACTCGCTTTATGGAAACACCATATATTTT.

This rearrangement joins TRBV5-8 to TRBJ1-4; D remains ambiguous. Trimming stripped 4 bases from V and 8 bases from J, with 9 bases between. The CDR3 is made up of 12 amino acids. Germline V CDR1 and CDR2: SGHTS, YDEGEE. CDR3 loop: CASSLRLEKLFF. The CDR3 DNA sequence: TGTGCCAGCAGCCTACGGTTGGAAAAACTGTTTTTT.

This clonotype has ten or more counts. The rearrangement joins TRBV7-9 to TRBJ1-1; a weak D match, TRBD1 (5 bases). The CDR3 runs 14 residues. Germline loops: CDR1 SEHNR, CDR2 FQNEAQ (reference sequence). V was pared by 3 bases and J by 5 bases, with 13 bases between. Here the CDR3 DNA reads TGTGCCAGCAGCTTGGGGGGAATGGGTACTGAAGCTTTCTTT. Protein: CASSLGGMGTEAFF.

This rearrangement joins TRBV21-1 to TRBJ2-2. TRBV21-1 is a pseudogene locus. CDR3 length: 8 amino acids. The CDR3 DNA follows: TGTGCCAGCCCCAAACTGTTTTTT. As protein: CASPKLFF.

In its sample, this clonotype was seen many times. The J gene is TRBJ1-2, the V gene TRBV5-4, with TRBD1 matching over 8 bases. The J segment lost 4 bases and the V segment lost 4 bases, leaving 6 bases of the junction unmatched. Germline V lookup: CDR1 SGHNT, CDR2 YYREEE (reference sequence). There are 14 residues in the CDR3. CDR3 DNA sequence: TGTGCCAGCAGCCCTGACAGGGGTATCTATGGCTACACCTTC. Its translation: CASSPDRGIYGYTF.

Only a few counts were recorded for this clonotype. The V gene is TRBV27, the J gene TRBJ2-5; D ambiguous. Germline CDR1 reads MNHEY; CDR2 reads SMNVEV (reference sequence). This CDR3 has 15 amino acids. V was trimmed by 2 bases and J by 0 bases, leaving 10 bases between them. The CDR3 loop is CASSLGVGNQETQYF. In DNA, the CDR3 is TGTGCCAGCAGTTTAGGGGTAGGCAACCAAGAGACCCAGTACTTC.

This clonotype was recorded a few times. V usage is TRBV12-3 or TRBV12-4 and J usage is TRBJ2-2, with 10 bases aligning to TRBD1. CDR3 size: 15 residues. V lost 6 bases, J lost 3 bases, and 4 bases stayed unmatched. CDR3 sequence: CASSRQGADTGELFF. DNA for the CDR3: TGTGCCAGCAGCCGACAGGGGGCTGACACCGGGGAGCTGTTTTTT.